This T cell receptor beta chain originates from a study of T cell responses to AZD1222 COVID-19 vaccine. The CDR3 runs to 14 residues. Germline V gives CDR1 PRHDT, CDR2 FYEKMQ (reference sequence). Trimming removed 4 bases from V and 4 bases from J, with 11 bases in between. Remarks on this clone: The antigen is undetermined.

Some clones are missing from TCRdb's copy, which holds only in-frame ones; the method was immunoSEQ multiplex PCR. This table has roughly 130,000 clones, around 87% appearing once. Study outcomes and limitations: Regions 160-218 and 743-854 dominated among vaccine-associated CD4 TCRs spanning spike. Nearly half of the spike-specific TCRs reportedly recognize variant regions that carry no mutations. Donors, mostly white British, included more females; clonal diversity was possibly underestimated. Two doses of AZD1222 preceded a rise in Spike-specific TCR breadth and depth.

The V gene is TRBV13, the J gene TRBJ1-5; TRBD1 might be the D (6 bases). The starting material was peripheral blood, obtained on day 0 of AZD1222 vaccination. The source is an adult in good health. CDR3: CASSSRDTNQPQHF. The CDR3 DNA sequence: TGTGCCAGCAGCTCCCGGGACACTAATCAGCCCCAGCATTTT.